One sample yielded the 5 T cell receptor beta chains listed below, sequenced in a study of T cell changes during pregnancy in multiple sclerosis. TCRdb keeps only in-frame clones here, not all; method: immunoSEQ multiplex PCR. This table holds fewer than 25,000 clones, around 88% found once. Sequences were derived from CD8+ T cells from peripheral blood mononuclear cells, sampled in the first trimester of pregnancy. The receptor source for this set is a female donor with multiple sclerosis, enrolled in a pregnancy study.

The chain recombines TRBV29-1 with TRBJ2-1, with D possibly matching TRBD2 (5 bases). The germline V gene encodes CDR1 SQVTM and CDR2 ANQGSEA. The CDR3 is 17 residues long. Trimming stripped 2 bases from V and 1 base from J, with 18 bases between. This CDR3 reads CSVELLGGQSSYNEQFF. As DNA, the CDR3 is TGCAGCGTTGAACTCCTAGGAGGCCAGAGTTCCTACAATGAGCAGTTCTTC.

The chain's CDR3 is CAISEWDRGNEQFF. The CDR3, as DNA: TGTGCCATCAGTGAGTGGGACAGGGGCAATGAGCAGTTCTTC. V and J are TRBV10-3 and TRBJ2-1, with 10 bases lining up with TRBD1. This CDR3 is built from 14 residues. Germline CDR1 reads ENHRY; CDR2 reads SYGVKD. With V trimmed by 1 base and J by 6 bases, 0 bases remained unmatched.

The genes are TRBV27 and TRBJ2-1, with D hard to call. The V end lost 5 bases, the J end lost 2 bases, and 7 bases lay between the germline ends. The CDR3 is 13 amino acids. Germline loops: CDR1 MNHEY, CDR2 SMNVEV (reference sequence). CDR3 DNA sequence: TGTGCCAGCAGTGACTGGACCTACAATGAGCAGTTCTTC. Residues: CASSDWTYNEQFF.

There are a few counts of this clone. This chain connects TRBV4-3 to TRBJ2-2, with 7 bases that match TRBD1. This CDR3 is 15 amino acids long. The germline gives CDR1 LGHNA, CDR2 YSLEER. Trimming took 2 bases from V and 3 from J; bases not matched to a gene: 3. The chain's CDR3 is CASSQLDRDTGELFF. DNA for the CDR3: TGCGCCAGCAGCCAACTCGACAGGGACACCGGGGAGCTGTTTTTT.

J is TRBJ2-7 and V is TRBV7-9; weak D call: TRBD1 (6 bases). V shed 0 bases and J shed 5 bases, with 11 bases lying between them. The CDR3 loop spans 14 amino acids. Germline V gives CDR1 SEHNR, CDR2 FQNEAQ (reference sequence). The CDR3 coding sequence is TGTGCCAGCAGCTTAGCGGGGGCTGGCAACGAGCAGTACTTC. This translates into CASSLAGAGNEQYF.